The 20 T cell receptor beta chains below were found in one sample sequenced in a study of OX40 agonist ivuxolimab in advanced cancers. Profiling relied on immunoSEQ multiplex PCR, and the TCRdb table lists in-frame clones only, not all of them. Counted here are 60,000 to 75,000 clones, about 83% occurring once; the ten biggest clones make up around 0.79%. The sequencing used CD4+ or CD8+ T cells sorted from blood, collected in a trial of the OX40 agonist ivuxolimab. All receptors come from an adult with an advanced solid tumor such as melanoma, head and neck, liver or kidney cancer.

This CDR3 is CSVDKQGRNEQFF. For the CDR3, the DNA is TGCAGCGTTGATAAACAGGGGAGGAATGAGCAGTTCTTC. The chain is built from TRBV29-1 and TRBJ2-1, with D perhaps TRBD1 (7 bases). This CDR3 spans 13 amino acids. The V end lost 3 bases, the J end lost 7 bases, and 13 bases lay between the germline ends. Germline V gene data show CDR1 as SQVTM and CDR2 as ANQGSEA.

This clone was counted a single time. The genes are TRBV27 and TRBJ1-5, with 9 bases lining up with TRBD1. The germline CDR1 and CDR2 sequences are MNHEY and SMNVEV (reference sequence). V shed 6 bases and J 4 bases; nucleotides not matched to a gene: 10. The CDR3 extends over 16 amino acids. The CDR3 DNA reads as TGTGCCAGCAGGCCGGGGACAGGGTTTCTTAATCAGCCCCAGCATTTT. This translates into CASRPGTGFLNQPQHF.

CDR3 sequence: CAISESEGNNEQFF. CDR3 coding DNA: TGTGCCATCAGTGAGTCGGAAGGGAACAATGAGCAGTTCTTC. The chain employs TRBV10-3 and TRBJ2-1; D call uncertain. This CDR3 is 14 amino acids long. In germline, CDR1 is ENHRY, CDR2 SYGVKD. V shed 0 bases and J shed 5 bases, with 8 bases lying between them.

The chain uses TRBV5-5 and TRBJ2-1; D could derive from TRBD1 or TRBD2 (5 bases each). The germline V and J ends were trimmed by 0 bases and 10 bases, with 11 bases remaining between them. This CDR3 contains 13 residues. The germline gives CDR1 SGHKS, CDR2 YYEKEE (reference sequence). The CDR3 protein is CASSLGGEGEQFF. CDR3 DNA sequence: TGTGCCAGCAGCTTGGGTGGTGAGGGGGAGCAGTTCTTC.

This clone is a singleton in its sample. The chain joins TRBV18 to TRBJ1-1, with 11 bases identical to TRBD1. In germline, CDR1 is KGHSH, CDR2 LQKENI. Unmatched junction bases numbered 6, after V lost 4 bases and J lost 2 bases. This CDR3 is built from 16 residues. CDR3 region: CASSRWTGGHNTEAFF. CDR3 bases: TGTGCCAGCTCACGCTGGACAGGGGGCCACAACACTGAAGCTTTCTTT.

V and J are TRBV25-1 and TRBJ1-6; 7 nucleotides line up with TRBD1. V trimming: 9 bases; J trimming: 5 bases; junction bases outside the gene matches: 7. CDR3 length: 14 residues. Germline values: CDR1 MGHDK, CDR2 SYGVNS. DNA for the CDR3: TGTGCCAGTACCACACAGGGGCATAATTCACCCCTCCACTTT. The encoded protein is CASTTQGHNSPLHF.

Here the CDR3 DNA reads TGTGCCAGCAGAGGGACAGGGATTAATGAAAAACTGTTTTTT. Its translation: CASRGTGINEKLFF. The V call is TRBV25-1, the J call TRBJ1-4, with 9 bases lining up with TRBD1. CDR3 length: 14 amino acids. V gave up 6 bases and J gave up 4 bases; unmatched junction bases: 3. In germline, CDR1 is MGHDK, CDR2 SYGVNS.

The rearrangement joins TRBV10-1 to TRBJ2-2; D perhaps matches TRBD2 (6 bases). The V end lost 4 bases, the J end lost 5 bases, and 14 bases lay between the germline ends. Germline loops: CDR1 WNHNN, CDR2 SYGVQD (reference sequence). The CDR3 is 15 residues long. This chain's CDR3 is CASSVSGAGTGELFF. CDR3 in DNA: TGCGCCAGCAGTGTTTCGGGAGCAGGTACCGGGGAGCTGTTTTTT.

The chain couples TRBV11-2 to TRBJ2-7, with D perhaps TRBD1 (6 bases). The CDR3 length is 15 residues. Germline-derived CDR1 and CDR2 are SGHAT and FQNNGV. V lost 5 bases and J 5 bases, leaving 19 bases between the germline ends. CDR3 protein: CASSPRGQGNHEQYF. The CDR3 DNA sequence: TGTGCCAGCAGCCCCCGAGGGCAGGGGAACCACGAGCAGTACTTC.

The CDR3 DNA is TGTGCCAGTAGTATAGTTTTCAATCAGCCCCAGCATTTT. Amino acid sequence: CASSIVFNQPQHF. The chain has TRBV19 and TRBJ1-5; D uncertain. The CDR3 totals 13 residues. Germline V gene lookup returns CDR1 LNHDA and CDR2 SQIVND (reference sequence). V was shortened by 1 base and J by 3 bases, with 4 bases between the two germline ends.

J is TRBJ2-3 and V is TRBV19; TRBD1 matches at 10 bases. The V gene end was trimmed by 3 bases and the J gene end by 3 bases; junction bases not matched to a gene: 0. Germline-derived CDR1 and CDR2 are LNHDA and SQIVND (reference sequence). CDR3 size: 14 residues. CDR3 amino acids: CASSMGQGTDTQYF. CDR3 coding DNA: TGTGCCAGTAGTATGGGACAGGGGACAGATACGCAGTATTTT.

The chain has TRBV19 and TRBJ2-3, with TRBD1 matching 8 bases. The CDR3 contains 18 residues. V lost 5 bases to trimming and J lost 4 bases; unmatched junction nucleotides: 17. Germline V CDR1 and CDR2: LNHDA, SQIVND (reference sequence). The CDR3 sequence is CASSSISRGQGTADTQYF. The CDR3 region has the DNA TGTGCCAGTAGTTCCATAAGCCGCGGACAGGGAACAGCAGATACGCAGTATTTT.

V is TRBV5-4 and J is TRBJ1-1; weak D call: TRBD1 (5 bases). CDR3 length equals 18 residues. Deletions cut 6 bases from V and 1 base from J, with 25 bases between. Germline V lookup: CDR1 SGHNT, CDR2 YYREEE (reference sequence). In nucleotides, the CDR3 is TGTGCCAGCACACTCGGGGTCGGGGCGCCTTTTTGGAACACTGAAGCTTTCTTT. Encoded protein: CASTLGVGAPFWNTEAFF.

The chain has TRBV11-3 and TRBJ1-1; D remains ambiguous. Germline-derived CDR1 and CDR2 are SGHNT and YENEEA. V was clipped by 3 bases and J by 1 base, with 6 bases between them. The CDR3 runs 13 residues. The CDR3 is CASSLEQNTEAFF. The CDR3 nucleotides read TGTGCCAGCAGCTTGGAACAGAACACTGAAGCTTTCTTT.

The sample holds one count of this clone. The V call is TRBV2, the J call TRBJ1-5; weak D call: TRBD1 (5 bases). V was clipped by 7 bases and J by 8 bases, with 15 bases between them. CDR1 SNHLY and CDR2 FYNNEI come from the germline V gene. The CDR3 has 13 amino acids. As DNA, the CDR3 is TGTGCCAGCAATCGGGACCTCAGGGAGCCCCAGCATTTT. It codes for CASNRDLREPQHF.

This chain links TRBV6-5 with TRBJ1-1; no firm D call. The CDR3 contains 14 residues. Germline CDR1 reads MNHEY; CDR2 reads SVGAGI. Trimming stripped 0 bases from V and 1 base from J, with 6 bases between. The CDR3 nucleotides are TGTGCCAGCAGTTACTCCACGGAGAACACTGAAGCTTTCTTT. Residues: CASSYSTENTEAFF.

The chain joins TRBV10-3 to TRBJ2-1, with D possibly being TRBD2 (5 bases). Germline V gene lookup returns CDR1 ENHRY and CDR2 SYGVKD. This CDR3 region has 15 residues. Deletions cut 0 bases from V and 4 bases from J, with 10 bases between. For the CDR3, the DNA is TGTGCCATCAGTGAGTCTAGCGAGGCGTACAATGAGCAGTTCTTC. Translated, it gives CAISESSEAYNEQFF.

This chain joins TRBV18 and TRBJ1-1; tentative D call: TRBD1 (6 bases). Germline V lookup: CDR1 KGHSH, CDR2 LQKENI. The CDR3 totals 13 residues. The germline V and J ends were trimmed by 6 bases and 1 base, with 9 bases remaining between them. The CDR3 loop reads CASSPGANTEAFF. The CDR3, as DNA: TGTGCCAGCTCCCCGGGGGCGAACACTGAAGCTTTCTTT.

This clone has a single count. The chain links TRBV5-4 to TRBJ2-1; either TRBD1 or TRBD2 may supply D (5 bases each). V lost 4 bases and J lost 0, with 11 bases in between. This CDR3 is built from 15 residues. CDR1 and CDR2 from the germline V gene are SGHNT and YYREEE (reference sequence). CDR3 nucleotides: TGTGCCAGCAGCCCCGCAGGGAGCTCCTACAATGAGCAGTTCTTC. Encoded protein: CASSPAGSSYNEQFF.

This chain joins TRBV11-1 and TRBJ1-1; TRBD1 agrees at 9 bases. Germline values: CDR1 SGHAT, CDR2 FQDESV (reference sequence). The CDR3 spans 15 residues. The J segment lost 4 bases and the V segment lost 5 bases, leaving 8 bases of the junction unmatched. The CDR3 DNA reads as TGTGCCAGCAGCCCGCGACAGGGGGTAAGCACTGAAGCTTTCTTT. Amino acids: CASSPRQGVSTEAFF.